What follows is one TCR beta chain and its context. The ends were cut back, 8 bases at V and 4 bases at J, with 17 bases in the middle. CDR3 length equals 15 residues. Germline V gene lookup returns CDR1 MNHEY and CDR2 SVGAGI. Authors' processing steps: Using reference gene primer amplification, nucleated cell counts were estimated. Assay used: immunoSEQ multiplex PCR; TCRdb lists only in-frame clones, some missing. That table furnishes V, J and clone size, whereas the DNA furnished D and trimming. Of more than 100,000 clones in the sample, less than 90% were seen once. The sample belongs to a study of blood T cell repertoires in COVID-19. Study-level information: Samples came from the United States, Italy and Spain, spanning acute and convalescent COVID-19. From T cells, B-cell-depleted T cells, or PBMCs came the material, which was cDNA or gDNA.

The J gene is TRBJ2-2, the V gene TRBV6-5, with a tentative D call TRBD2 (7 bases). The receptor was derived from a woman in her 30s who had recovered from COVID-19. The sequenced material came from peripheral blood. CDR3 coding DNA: TGTGCCAGCTGGGGGGGGCGCAGGGGCACCGGGGAGCTGTTTTTT. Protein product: CASWGGRRGTGELFF.